This T cell receptor (beta chain) was observed in a study of cytotoxic CD8 clonotypes in ibrutinib-treated CLL. Overall study: The group held 11 relapsed/refractory and roughly 14 treatment-naive patients, with 17 to 18 IGHV unmutated.

This CDR3 comprises 16 residues. Germline trimming cut 4 bases from V and 4 bases from J; bases unmatched to any gene: 10. CDR1 and CDR2 (germline): SGHRS, YFSETQ. The repertoire was sequenced with immunoSEQ multiplex PCR; TCRdb's copy has only in-frame clones and lacks some. This sample has 140,000 to 150,000 clones; about 80% occur once, and the top ten carry 4.5% to 6.5%. The TCR originated in a human donor with chronic lymphocytic leukemia. The sample was PBMCs, taken after 24 months of ibrutinib treatment. The chain joins TRBV5-1 to TRBJ2-3; 9 nucleotides align to TRBD2. The CDR3 DNA reads TGCGCCAGCAGCCCCGCGGGGGGGCCAATTTCAGATACGCAGTATTTT. This translates into CASSPAGGPISDTQYF.